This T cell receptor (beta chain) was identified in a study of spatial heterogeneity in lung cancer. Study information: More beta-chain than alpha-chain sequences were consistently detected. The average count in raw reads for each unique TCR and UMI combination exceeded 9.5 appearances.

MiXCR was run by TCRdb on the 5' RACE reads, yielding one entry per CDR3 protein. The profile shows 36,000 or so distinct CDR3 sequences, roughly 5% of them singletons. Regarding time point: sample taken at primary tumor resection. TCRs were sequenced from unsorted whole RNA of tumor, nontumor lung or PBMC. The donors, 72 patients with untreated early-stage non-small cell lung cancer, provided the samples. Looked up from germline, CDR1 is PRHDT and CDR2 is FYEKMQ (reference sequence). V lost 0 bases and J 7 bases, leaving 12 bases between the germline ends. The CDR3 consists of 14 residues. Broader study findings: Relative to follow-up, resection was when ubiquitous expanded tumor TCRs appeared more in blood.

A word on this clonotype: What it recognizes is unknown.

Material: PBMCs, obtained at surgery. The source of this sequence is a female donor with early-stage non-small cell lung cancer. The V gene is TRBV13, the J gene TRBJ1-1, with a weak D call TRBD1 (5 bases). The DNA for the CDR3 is TGTGCCAGCAGCTTAGGCCTAGGGACGGTTGAAGCTTTCTTT. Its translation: CASSLGLGTVEAFF.